This TCR beta chain was found in a study of vaccination effects on CD4 cells after COVID-19. Libraries were prepared by immunoSEQ multiplex PCR; TCRdb keeps only in-frame clonotypes and omits some of them. The data contain fewer than 75,000 clones, approximately 71% of them seen just once; the ten biggest clones take up around 2.1%. Following an approximately eleven-day culture, CD4+ T cells were purified. Nucleocapsid antibodies were negative in the vaccine recipients, who had never had SARS-CoV-2 infection. CDR1 is KGHDR and CDR2 is SFDVKD in the germline V gene. The CDR3 extends over 15 amino acids. The V segment lost 1 base and the J segment 6 bases; nucleotides outside the gene matches: 4. Only one count was recorded for this clone. What it binds is unknown.

Specimen: CD4+ T cells from PBMCs cultured without peptide, collected before COVID-19 vaccination. This sequence joins TRBV24-1 and TRBJ2-2; 7 nucleotides match TRBD1. This clonotype was obtained from a human donor who received a COVID-19 vaccine. The CDR3 spells CATSDLGTDPGELFF. The DNA for the CDR3 is TGTGCCACCAGTGATTTAGGGACAGATCCCGGGGAGCTGTTTTTT.